Below, 26 T cell receptor beta chains from the same sample are listed, as sequenced in a study of blood T cell repertoires in COVID-19 (dated by TCRdb to about 2020). Library generation was performed with the immunoSEQ multiplex PCR assay. TCRdb's version of the immuneACCESS table is confined to in-frame rearrangements and falls short of the full clone set. An unresolved V gene accounts for under half of the shortfall where checked; the remainder is of unknown origin. The sample data list 150,000 to 200,000 clones, and about 80% of these were observed just once. Around a fifth of the sample belongs to the ten largest clones. The sample taken for sequencing was peripheral blood. The receptors shown here come from a woman of 80 years or more with acute or convalescent COVID-19.

A note on this clone: The junction departs from the called germline gene at one end, perhaps through a read error. CDR3 nucleotides: TGTGCCAGCAGCTCCGGGGGACAGGGGGCGGCCCGCTTC. Its translation is CASSSGGQGAARF. V and J are TRBV12-3 or TRBV12-4 and TRBJ1-2; 12 bases are a match to TRBD1. The CDR3 is made up of 13 amino acids.

The V and J genes are TRBV7-7 and TRBJ1-4; 7 bases map to TRBD1. The ends lost 5 bases at V and 5 bases at J; junction bases unmatched: 8. Germline CDR1 reads SSHAT; CDR2 reads FNYEAQ (reference sequence). The CDR3 is 15 residues long. The CDR3 DNA is TGTGCCAGCAGCCCAGGACAGGCCTCAAATGAAAAACTGTTTTTT. Its protein is CASSPGQASNEKLFF.

The V call is TRBV18, the J call TRBJ2-1; D is perhaps TRBD2 (5 bases). The CDR3 contains 16 residues. The germline V and J ends were trimmed by 2 bases and 0 bases, with 11 bases remaining between them. Germline CDR1 and CDR2: KGHSH and LQKENI. CDR3 coding DNA: TGTGCCAGCTCACCAACGGCCACTAGCTCCTACAATGAGCAGTTCTTC. Encoded protein: CASSPTATSSYNEQFF.

The chain combines TRBV30 with TRBJ1-1; D might be TRBD1 (5 bases). The V end was cut by 3 bases, the J end by 4 bases, with 18 bases between. Germline assignment: CDR1 GTSNPN and CDR2 SVGIG (reference sequence). The CDR3 is 15 residues long. The CDR3 DNA reads as TGTGCCTGGAGCCCAACCGCCGGGGGGGGCACTGAAGCTTTCTTT. This gives the protein CAWSPTAGGGTEAFF.

V and J are TRBV7-6 and TRBJ2-7, with 8 nucleotides matching TRBD2. The CDR3 spans 15 residues. Per germline, CDR1 SGHVS and CDR2 FNYEAQ. Germline trimming cut 4 bases from V and 3 bases from J; bases unmatched to any gene: 8. CDR3 sequence (DNA): TGTGCCAGCAGCTCATACTCGACTAGCGTCTACGAGCAGTACTTC. Its protein product is CASSSYSTSVYEQYF.

The rearrangement joins TRBV6-5 to TRBJ1-1; D gene uncertain. V was clipped by 3 bases and J by 7 bases, with 6 bases between them. The CDR3 length is 11 residues. CDR1 MNHEY and CDR2 SVGAGI come from the germline V gene. The chain's CDR3 is CASSYGVEAFF. CDR3 nucleotides: TGTGCCAGCAGTTATGGAGTTGAAGCTTTCTTT.

The rearrangement joins TRBV10-2 to TRBJ2-5, with 8 bases fitting TRBD2. This CDR3 is 16 amino acids long. V was clipped by 3 bases and J by 1 base; unmatched bases: 7. The V gene's germline CDR1 is WSHSY and CDR2 SAAADI. The CDR3 sequence: CASSDGIAGSQETQYF. CDR3 nucleotide sequence: TGCGCCAGCAGTGATGGGATAGCGGGATCCCAAGAGACCCAGTACTTC.

With regard to this clone: This is likely a read error, given that the CDR3 carries no conserved phenylalanine or tryptophan at its end. No DNA is shown, since the ends of the CDR3 on it are uncertain; the CDR3 is the one TCRdb lists. This chain links TRBV18 with TRBJ1-3; the D segment call TRBD1 is taken from the table without a DNA check. With termini counted, the CDR3 has 12 amino acids. CDR1 is KGHSH, CDR2 LQKENI, per germline. The CDR3 loop reads CASSPSGTGKTV.

With regard to this clone: Other DNA sequences in this specimen translate into the identical CDR3. This sequence joins TRBV7-9 and TRBJ1-2, with 10 bases lining up with TRBD1. V shed 5 bases, J shed 5 bases, and the junction held 5 bases outside the gene matches. Germline V gene data show CDR1 as SEHNR and CDR2 as FQNEAQ (reference sequence). There are 14 residues in the CDR3. The CDR3 bases are TGTGCCAGCAGCCCGGGACAGGGGAATTATGGCTACACCTTC. Translated: CASSPGQGNYGYTF.

This clone has just one count. The V call is TRBV7-9, the J call TRBJ2-3; maybe TRBD2 (6 bases). V dropped 3 bases and J dropped 2 bases, with 15 bases sitting between them. Germline V lookup: CDR1 SEHNR, CDR2 FQNEAQ (reference sequence). This CDR3 has 16 residues. CDR3 in amino acids: CASSLDGGGFTDTQYF. Here the CDR3 DNA reads TGTGCCAGCAGCTTGGACGGGGGAGGCTTCACAGATACGCAGTATTTT.

This chain uses TRBV6-5 with TRBJ1-1, with D possibly TRBD1 on 5 matching bases. The CDR3 has 13 amino acids. V was pared by 5 bases and J by 2 bases, with 9 bases between. Germline V gives CDR1 MNHEY, CDR2 SVGAGI. CDR3 protein: CASSRQLNTEAFF. DNA for the CDR3: TGTGCCAGCAGTCGACAGTTAAACACTGAAGCTTTCTTT.

J is TRBJ2-2 and V is TRBV27; D possibly corresponds to TRBD2 (6 bases). Germline values: CDR1 MNHEY, CDR2 SMNVEV (reference sequence). The V gene lost 1 base and the J gene lost 5 bases, with 11 bases spanning the gap. The CDR3 totals 15 residues. CDR3 in amino acids: CASSLFGGDTGELFF. The CDR3 coding sequence is TGTGCCAGCAGTTTATTCGGGGGAGATACCGGGGAGCTGTTTTTT.

The J gene is TRBJ1-5, the V gene TRBV30; TRBD1 agrees at 7 bases. The germline CDR1 and CDR2 sequences are GTSNPN and SVGIG (reference sequence). There are 13 residues in the CDR3. V shed 1 base, J shed 7 bases, and the junction held 4 bases outside the gene matches. The CDR3 spells CAWSARQGQPQHF. The CDR3 coding sequence is TGTGCCTGGAGTGCGAGACAGGGCCAGCCCCAGCATTTT. Based on the CDR3 plus reference TRBV30 and TRBJ1-5, the full variable domain is SQTIHQWPATLVQPVGSPLSLECTVEGTSNPNLYWYRQAAGRGLQLLFYSVGIGQISSEVPQNLSASRPQDRQFILSSKKLLLSDSGFYLCAWSARQGQPQHFGDGTRLSIL.

V gene TRBV29-1 combines with J gene TRBJ2-1, with TRBD2 matching 13 bases. Germline-derived CDR1 and CDR2 are SQVTM and ANQGSEA. This CDR3 is built from 20 residues. The V gene end was trimmed by 7 bases and the J gene end by 2 bases; junction bases not matched to a gene: 20. CDR3 loop: CSALPGPGTSGTAAYNEQFF. In DNA, the CDR3 is TGCAGCGCCCTGCCCGGCCCCGGGACTAGCGGGACGGCTGCCTACAATGAGCAGTTCTTC.

CDR3 in DNA: TGTGCCAGCACCGAGGGAATTAACACTGAAGCTTTCTTT. This encodes CASTEGINTEAFF. The genes are TRBV6-5 and TRBJ1-1, with D unresolved. Germline V gene lookup returns CDR1 MNHEY and CDR2 SVGAGI. The V end lost 7 bases, the J end lost 2 bases, and 11 bases lay between the germline ends. The CDR3 runs 13 residues.

In this sample, this clone turned up once. The chain links TRBV27 to TRBJ1-1, with D maybe TRBD1 (5 bases). The CDR3 runs to 12 residues. CDR1 is MNHEY, CDR2 SMNVEV, per germline (reference sequence). V lost 5 bases and J lost 5, with 9 bases in between. The CDR3 DNA is TGTGCCAGCAGTCGGAAGGGGACTGAAGCTTTCTTT. It is translated as CASSRKGTEAFF.

The chain uses TRBV5-1 and TRBJ2-2, with 8 bases that match TRBD1. V lost 3 bases to trimming and J lost 4 bases; unmatched junction nucleotides: 11. This CDR3 contains 17 residues. In germline, CDR1 is SGHRS, CDR2 YFSETQ. The CDR3, as DNA: TGCGCCAGCAGCTCGCTCTCTGGACAGGGAAGCACCGGGGAGCTGTTTTTT. Amino acids: CASSSLSGQGSTGELFF. Using reference TRBV5-1 and TRBJ2-2 for the parts outside the CDR3, the full variable domain is KAGVTQTPRYLIKTRGQQVTLSCSPISGHRSVSWYQQTPGQGLQFLFEYFSETQRNKGNFPGRFSGRQFSNSRSEMNVSTLELGDSALYLCASSSLSGQGSTGELFFGEGSRLTVL.

J is TRBJ1-1 and V is TRBV5-5; D gene ambiguous. Germline lookup yields CDR1 SGHKS and CDR2 YYEKEE (reference sequence). The CDR3 is 14 residues long. Trimming removed 2 bases at V and 0 bases at J, with 8 bases between. DNA for the CDR3: TGTGCCAGCAGCTTTACTCATTTGAACACTGAAGCTTTCTTT. This sequence encodes CASSFTHLNTEAFF. The variable domain in full, with the rest retrieved from reference TRBV5-5 and TRBJ1-1, is DAGVTQSPTHLIKTRGQQVTLRCSPISGHKSVSWYQQVLGQGPQFIFQYYEKEERGRGNFPDRFSARQFPNYSSELNVNALLLGDSALYLCASSFTHLNTEAFFGQGTRLTVV.

V gene TRBV18 combines with J gene TRBJ1-1; the D is unclear. The CDR3 is made up of 14 amino acids. V lost 3 bases to trimming and J lost 1 base, with 9 bases between them. Germline V lookup: CDR1 KGHSH, CDR2 LQKENI. CDR3 residues: CASSPREGNTEAFF. The CDR3 DNA follows: TGTGCCAGCTCACCTCGGGAGGGGAACACTGAAGCTTTCTTT.

This chain connects TRBV2 to TRBJ2-1; 8 nucleotides align to TRBD2. Unmatched junction bases numbered 8, after V lost 6 bases and J lost 4 bases. In germline, CDR1 is SNHLY, CDR2 FYNNEI. CDR3 size: 15 residues. The CDR3 coding sequence is TGTGCCAGCAGCGAACTAGCGGAGCAGTACAATGAGCAGTTCTTC. As protein: CASSELAEQYNEQFF.

This clone was recorded once. The V and J genes are TRBV6-5 and TRBJ2-7, with D tentatively TRBD1 (6 bases). The germline V gene has CDR1 MNHEY and CDR2 SVGAGI. This CDR3 is 14 amino acids long. V was pared by 2 bases and J by 2 bases, with 10 bases between. CDR3 nucleotide sequence: TGTGCCAGCAGTTACCGGGACACCGCCTACGAGCAGTACTTC. Amino acid sequence: CASSYRDTAYEQYF.

V usage is TRBV5-6 and J usage is TRBJ2-2, with 12 bases aligning to TRBD2. The CDR3 has 16 residues. J lost 6 bases, V lost 4 bases, and 7 bases had no gene match. Germline V gene lookup returns CDR1 SGHDT and CDR2 YYEEEE. The CDR3 nucleotides read TGTGCCAGCAGCAAGACTAGCGGGAGAGGTCCCGGGGAGCTGTTTTTT. It codes for CASSKTSGRGPGELFF. Drawing the rest from reference TRBV5-6 and TRBJ2-2, the complete variable domain is DAGVTQSPTHLIKTRGQQVTLRCSPKSGHDTVSWYQQALGQGPQFIFQYYEEEERQRGNFPDRFSGHQFPNYSSELNVNALLLGDSALYLCASSKTSGRGPGELFFGEGSRLTVL.

This sequence joins TRBV11-2 and TRBJ1-1, with a tentative D call TRBD1 (6 bases). V was cut by 4 bases and J by 11 bases, with 23 bases left in between. This CDR3 is 15 amino acids long. Germline assignment: CDR1 SGHAT and CDR2 FQNNGV. The CDR3 bases are TGTGCCAGCAGCTCCCCGACTACAGGGCCCCGCGGGGCTTTCTTT. Its translation: CASSSPTTGPRGAFF.

The chain carries TRBV3-1 (or the pseudogene TRBV3-2) and TRBJ2-1, with 13 bases that match TRBD2. The CDR3 covers 22 residues. Per germline, CDR1 LGHDT and CDR2 YNNKEL (reference sequence). V was pared by 0 bases and J by 0 bases, with 14 bases of the junction left unmatched. As DNA, the CDR3 is TGTGCCAGCAGCCAAGATGGTCCCGGGACTAGCGGGATTTTTATCTCCTACAATGAGCAGTTCTTC. Its translation: CASSQDGPGTSGIFISYNEQFF.

This clone was seen many times. The chain is built from TRBV12-5 and TRBJ1-1; 8 positions match TRBD1. Per the germline V gene, CDR1 is LGHNT and CDR2 is FRNRAP. The trim removed 5 bases at V and 7 bases at J, leaving 3 bases unmatched. The CDR3 has 12 residues. The CDR3 nucleotides are TGTGCTAGTGGTCAACAGGGGGGTGAAGCTTTCTTT. It encodes CASGQQGGEAFF.

The chain joins TRBV5-1 to TRBJ2-7, with D possibly matching TRBD2 (6 bases). Trimming took 4 bases from V and 4 from J, leaving 12 bases between them. This CDR3 has 13 residues. Germline lookup yields CDR1 SGHRS and CDR2 YFSETQ. The CDR3, as DNA: TGCGCCAGCAGCCCAGTAGCGGAATACGAGCAGTACTTC. This translates into CASSPVAEYEQYF.